The 30 T cell receptor beta chains listed next were all sequenced from one sample in a study of shared clonotypes between healthy human individuals. Repertoires were generated with immunoSEQ multiplex PCR, while TCRdb's copy carries only in-frame clones and drops some. This table has roughly 1,100,000 clones, around 76% appearing once. The sample was memory CD4+ T cells sorted from blood. This sample's subset: CD45RA-negative fraction. The receptors come from a man between 18 and 35 years old in good health.

The chain recombines TRBV18 with TRBJ2-3; D call uncertain. This CDR3 comprises 14 residues. Per the germline V gene, CDR1 is KGHSH and CDR2 is LQKENI. Trimming removed 0 bases from V and 0 bases from J, with 4 bases in between. CDR3 residues: CASSPPLSTDTQYF. The DNA for the CDR3 is TGTGCCAGCTCACCACCGTTGAGCACAGATACGCAGTATTTT.

In regard to this clone: A far more abundant clone sits one base away, making this likely a read error. Other DNA sequences of this sample code for an identical CDR3. The genes are TRBV30 and TRBJ1-5, with TRBD1 matching 7 bases. V gave up 1 base and J gave up 4 bases; unmatched junction bases: 1. The CDR3 is 13 residues long. CDR1 is GTSNPN and CDR2 is SVGIG in the germline V gene (reference sequence). CDR3 loop: CAWSGTGNQPQHF. In DNA, the CDR3 is TGTGCCTGGAGTGGGACAGGTAATCAGCCCCAGCATTTT.

This clone was counted only a few times. The chain is built from TRBV19 and TRBJ1-4; D is unresolved. The CDR3 has 11 amino acids. Trimming took off 7 bases at V and 8 bases at J, with 8 bases between the two ends. Per the germline V gene, CDR1 is LNHDA and CDR2 is SQIVND (reference sequence). The CDR3 DNA reads as TGTGCCAGTAAGATTGGGGAAAAACTGTTTTTT. As protein: CASKIGEKLFF.

This chain connects TRBV5-1 to TRBJ1-5, with D possibly TRBD1 on 5 matching bases. Trimming shortened V by 4 bases and J by 2 bases, and 13 bases separated the two germline ends. From germline, CDR1 is SGHRS and CDR2 YFSETQ. This CDR3 is 15 amino acids long. CDR3 residues: CASSQGDSRNQPQHF. The CDR3 DNA reads as TGCGCCAGCAGCCAGGGAGACAGCCGCAATCAGCCCCAGCATTTT.

The rearrangement joins TRBV30 to TRBJ1-6, with a possible D match to TRBD1 (5 bases). V lost 7 bases and J lost 9, with 16 bases in between. CDR1 is GTSNPN, CDR2 SVGIG, per germline (reference sequence). The CDR3 extends over 13 amino acids. DNA of the CDR3: TGTGCCTACTTGACTCCAGGGAGTTCACCCCTCCACTTT. This translates into CAYLTPGSSPLHF. Based on the CDR3 plus reference TRBV30 and TRBJ1-6, the full variable domain is SQTIHQWPATLVQPVGSPLSLECTVEGTSNPNLYWYRQAAGRGLQLLFYSVGIGQISSEVPQNLSASRPQDRQFILSSKKLLLSDSGFYLCAYLTPGSSPLHFGNGTRLTVT.

The CDR3 region is CASSPRQAQEQYF. The CDR3 DNA sequence: TGTGCCAGCTCACCACGACAGGCCCAGGAGCAGTACTTC. This sequence joins TRBV18 and TRBJ2-7, with a weak D call TRBD1 (6 bases). Germline lookup yields CDR1 KGHSH and CDR2 LQKENI. V was shortened by 1 base and J by 7 bases, with 11 bases between the two germline ends. This CDR3 comprises 13 residues.

This clone occurred a few times. The rearrangement uses TRBV5-4 and TRBJ2-1, with TRBD2 matching over 7 bases. In germline, CDR1 is SGHNT, CDR2 YYREEE (reference sequence). J gave up 2 bases and V 2 bases, and 4 bases lay outside the gene matches. This CDR3 has 15 amino acids. In DNA form, the CDR3 reads TGTGCCAGCAGCTTAACCGGGACTACCTACAATGAGCAGTTCTTC. It codes for CASSLTGTTYNEQFF.

The rearrangement uses TRBV10-2 and TRBJ1-6; 9 bases align to TRBD1. This CDR3 is 14 amino acids long. V shed 3 bases, J shed 7 bases, and the junction held 1 base outside the gene matches. Per germline, CDR1 WSHSY and CDR2 SAAADI. CDR3 bases: TGCGCCAGCAGTGAACAGGGGGCGAATTCACCCCTCCACTTT. The encoded protein is CASSEQGANSPLHF.

The chain couples TRBV2 to TRBJ2-6; D not certain. The V gene's germline CDR1 is SNHLY and CDR2 FYNNEI. V lost 3 bases to trimming and J lost 2 bases, with 11 bases between them. The CDR3 covers 16 residues. CDR3 in DNA: TGTGCCAGCAGTGACGAGGAAGTAGCTGGGGCCAACGTCCTGACTTTC. It translates to CASSDEEVAGANVLTF.

The chain is built from TRBV6-5 and TRBJ2-7; 9 nucleotides align to TRBD1. V lost 5 bases to trimming and J lost 5 bases; unmatched junction nucleotides: 7. There are 14 residues in the CDR3. Germline V gene lookup returns CDR1 MNHEY and CDR2 SVGAGI. In DNA, the CDR3 is TGTGCCAGCAGTAGAGGACAGGGGACCGACGAGCAGTACTTC. Translation: CASSRGQGTDEQYF.

The chain is built from TRBV27 and TRBJ2-2; D might be TRBD1 (6 bases). V was pared by 4 bases and J by 6 bases, with 21 bases between. This CDR3 is built from 17 residues. The V gene's germline CDR1 is MNHEY and CDR2 SMNVEV (reference sequence). The CDR3 coding sequence is TGTGCCAGCAGTTGGCCTCGTTACAGGGTTGTAGCCGGGGAGCTGTTTTTT. It is translated as CASSWPRYRVVAGELFF.

The table lists this clone with a few counts. This chain connects TRBV5-5 to TRBJ1-1; TRBD1 is a possible D gene (6 bases). This CDR3 contains 12 residues. Germline V gene data show CDR1 as SGHKS and CDR2 as YYEKEE (reference sequence). The V end was cut by 3 bases, the J end by 11 bases, with 14 bases between. The CDR3 here is CASSSRQAGAFF. CDR3 sequence (DNA): TGTGCCAGCAGCTCCCGACAGGCGGGCGCTTTCTTT.

As concerns this clone: This may stem from a read error, because a much larger clone lies one nucleotide away. Other DNA sequences in the same sample also yield this CDR3. This chain connects TRBV7-2 to TRBJ1-6; D not resolved. Trimming left V 8 bases short and J 9 bases short, with 17 bases between. This CDR3 is built from 14 residues. Germline V lookup: CDR1 SGHTA, CDR2 FQGNSA. The CDR3 here is CASDPGRLGSPLHF. The DNA of the CDR3 is TGTGCCAGCGACCCTGGACGTCTCGGTTCACCCCTCCACTTT.

This clone was picked up one time. The rearrangement links TRBV7-2 to TRBJ2-5, with a possible D match to TRBD2 (7 bases). CDR1 and CDR2 from the germline V gene are SGHTA and FQGNSA. The CDR3 is made up of 13 amino acids. Trimming cost V 5 bases and J 5 bases, with 12 bases left between them. The CDR3 bases are TGTGCCAGCAGCCGAGGGGGGGCGGAGACCCAGTACTTC. The encoded protein is CASSRGGAETQYF.

This clone was detected only a few times. The rearrangement joins TRBV29-1 to TRBJ2-1; 11 bases match TRBD2. The CDR3 runs to 16 residues. CDR1 and CDR2 (germline): SQVTM, ANQGSEA. V lost 4 bases, J lost 6 bases, and 11 bases stayed unmatched. The CDR3 loop is CSVGGGWLAGGNEQFF. The CDR3 region has the DNA TGCAGCGTTGGTGGGGGTTGGCTAGCGGGAGGCAATGAGCAGTTCTTC.

In the case of this clone: The sample has other DNA sequences that encode this CDR3 too. The rearrangement links TRBV18 to TRBJ2-7; weak D call: TRBD1 (6 bases). Germline values: CDR1 KGHSH, CDR2 LQKENI. The V gene lost 3 bases and the J gene lost 2 bases, with 11 bases spanning the gap. The CDR3 extends over 14 amino acids. CDR3 in DNA: TGTGCCAGCTCACCCCCGGCAGGGGCCTACGAGCAGTACTTC. As protein: CASSPPAGAYEQYF.

The chain combines TRBV5-6 with TRBJ2-7; 10 nucleotides align to TRBD1. V gave up 5 bases and J gave up 3 bases; unmatched junction bases: 5. Per the germline V gene, CDR1 is SGHDT and CDR2 is YYEEEE. There are 14 residues in the CDR3. The CDR3 DNA sequence: TGTGCCAGCAGTCCTTGGGACAGGGGCTACGAGCAGTACTTC. It encodes CASSPWDRGYEQYF. The variable domain in full, with the rest retrieved from reference TRBV5-6 and TRBJ2-7, is DAGVTQSPTHLIKTRGQQVTLRCSPKSGHDTVSWYQQALGQGPQFIFQYYEEEERQRGNFPDRFSGHQFPNYSSELNVNALLLGDSALYLCASSPWDRGYEQYFGPGTRLTVT.

The rearrangement links TRBV5-1 to TRBJ2-1, with TRBD2 matching 7 bases. This CDR3 contains 12 residues. V lost 4 bases, J lost 7 bases, and 2 bases stayed unmatched. Looked up from germline, CDR1 is SGHRS and CDR2 is YFSETQ. Written as DNA, the CDR3 is TGCGCCAGCAGCGCCGGGGGGAATGAGCAGTTCTTC. This encodes CASSAGGNEQFF.

The chain has TRBV28 and TRBJ2-3; D remains ambiguous. The CDR3 totals 11 residues. The V end was cut by 5 bases, the J end by 8 bases, with 8 bases between. The germline CDR1 and CDR2 sequences are MDHEN and SYDVKM. CDR3 region: CASSNKGTQYF. The CDR3 DNA reads TGTGCCAGCAGTAATAAGGGTACGCAGTATTTT.

The rearrangement links TRBV25-1 to TRBJ2-2; D ambiguous. Germline loops: CDR1 MGHDK, CDR2 SYGVNS. V gave up 7 bases and J gave up 2 bases, with 11 bases separating them. The CDR3 consists of 14 residues. CDR3 sequence: CASKSMANTGELFF. The CDR3 DNA sequence: TGTGCCAGCAAATCGATGGCAAACACCGGGGAGCTGTTTTTT. Combining the CDR3 with reference TRBV25-1 and TRBJ2-2 gives the whole variable domain EADIYQTPRYLVIGTGKKITLECSQTMGHDKMYWYQQDPGMELHLIHYSYGVNSTEKGDLSSESTVSRIRTEHFPLTLESARPSHTSQYLCASKSMANTGELFFGEGSRLTVL.

The genes are TRBV15 and TRBJ1-2, with 7 nucleotides matching TRBD1. The V and J ends lost 3 bases and 5 bases, in that order; junction bases with no gene match: 6. This CDR3 is built from 14 residues. Germline V gene data show CDR1 as LNHNV and CDR2 as YYDKDF (reference sequence). Here the CDR3 reads CATSSGGTDYGYTF. CDR3 in DNA: TGTGCCACCAGCAGTGGGGGGACAGATTATGGCTACACCTTC.

The chain links TRBV30 to TRBJ2-1; D gene unclear. Trimming stripped 1 base from V and 7 bases from J, with 8 bases between. The CDR3 totals 12 residues. Germline V gene sequence: CDR1 GTSNPN, CDR2 SVGIG (reference sequence). CDR3 sequence reads: CAWSGWKNEQFF. Here the CDR3 DNA reads TGTGCCTGGAGTGGGTGGAAGAATGAGCAGTTCTTC.

This chain links TRBV5-4 with TRBJ2-2; possibly TRBD2 for D (5 bases). CDR1 is SGHNT, CDR2 YYREEE, per germline (reference sequence). This CDR3 is 13 amino acids long. V gave up 4 bases and J gave up 7 bases, with 11 bases separating them. The CDR3 protein is CASSQIGVGELFF. The CDR3, as DNA: TGTGCCAGCAGCCAGATCGGGGTCGGGGAGCTGTTTTTT.

V gene TRBV5-1 combines with J gene TRBJ2-5; no reliable D call. This CDR3 spans 15 amino acids. The V gene lost 0 bases and the J gene lost 4 bases, with 13 bases spanning the gap. Germline CDR1 SGHRS, CDR2 YFSETQ. For the CDR3, the DNA is TGCGCCAGCAGCTTGGTTTACGGTCTGGCAGAGACCCAGTACTTC. Translated: CASSLVYGLAETQYF.

The chain links TRBV11-3 to TRBJ2-2; the D is unclear. V lost 5 bases and J 4 bases, leaving 8 bases between the germline ends. Germline lookup yields CDR1 SGHNT and CDR2 YENEEA. This CDR3 region has 13 residues. The CDR3, as DNA: TGTGCCAGCAGCCAGTTATTCACCGGGGAGCTGTTTTTT. Translated, it gives CASSQLFTGELFF.

The gene calls are TRBV5-6 and TRBJ1-2; TRBD1 aligns across 7 bases. The germline gives CDR1 SGHDT, CDR2 YYEEEE. Trimming took 2 bases from V and 7 from J; bases not matched to a gene: 14. The CDR3 is 16 residues long. The CDR3 sequence: CASSFGKRGLSRGYTF. In nucleotides, the CDR3 is TGTGCCAGCAGCTTTGGGAAGAGGGGGCTTAGTCGTGGCTACACCTTC.

This clone was picked up one time. The same CDR3 arises from other DNA sequences in this sample as well. The CDR3 here is CASSIGGNTGELFF. Here the CDR3 DNA reads TGTGCCAGTAGTATAGGTGGGAACACCGGGGAGCTGTTTTTT. The chain carries TRBV19 and TRBJ2-2; D call uncertain. The CDR3 has 14 residues. CDR1 LNHDA and CDR2 SQIVND come from the germline V gene (reference sequence). Trimming shortened V by 1 base and J by 1 base, and 4 bases separated the two germline ends.

The chain is built from TRBV28 and TRBJ2-3, with D perhaps given as TRBD1 or TRBD2 (5 bases each). CDR1 MDHEN and CDR2 SYDVKM come from the germline V gene. V lost 6 bases to trimming and J lost 0 bases, with 16 bases between them. The CDR3 sequence is 16 residues long. CDR3 in DNA: TGTGCCAGCAGCCCCGGGGCGCGAACTAGCACAGATACGCAGTATTTT. Its translation is CASSPGARTSTDTQYF. Together with reference TRBV28 and TRBJ2-3, the CDR3 gives the full variable domain: DVKVTQSSRYLVKRTGEKVFLECVQDMDHENMFWYRQDPGLGLRLIYFSYDVKMKEKGDIPEGYSVSREKKERFSLILESASTNQTSMYLCASSPGARTSTDTQYFGPGTRLTVL.

This clone was seen once. The chain couples TRBV9 to TRBJ2-5; the D gene is possibly TRBD1 (7 bases). Trimming cost V 4 bases and J 2 bases, with 12 bases left between them. Germline loops: CDR1 SGDLS, CDR2 YYNGEE. This CDR3 has 14 amino acids. In nucleotides, the CDR3 is TGTGCCAGCAGCCTCAGGGGGGCTCAAGAGACCCAGTACTTC. Protein: CASSLRGAQETQYF.

The V and J genes are TRBV5-1 and TRBJ2-3, with 10 positions matching TRBD2. J gave up 0 bases and V 4 bases, and 11 bases lay outside the gene matches. The CDR3 is 18 amino acids. The V gene's germline CDR1 is SGHRS and CDR2 YFSETQ. The CDR3, as DNA: TGCGCCAGCAGCGTTCGAGCGGGGGGGATTACTAGCACAGATACGCAGTATTTT. It codes for CASSVRAGGITSTDTQYF.